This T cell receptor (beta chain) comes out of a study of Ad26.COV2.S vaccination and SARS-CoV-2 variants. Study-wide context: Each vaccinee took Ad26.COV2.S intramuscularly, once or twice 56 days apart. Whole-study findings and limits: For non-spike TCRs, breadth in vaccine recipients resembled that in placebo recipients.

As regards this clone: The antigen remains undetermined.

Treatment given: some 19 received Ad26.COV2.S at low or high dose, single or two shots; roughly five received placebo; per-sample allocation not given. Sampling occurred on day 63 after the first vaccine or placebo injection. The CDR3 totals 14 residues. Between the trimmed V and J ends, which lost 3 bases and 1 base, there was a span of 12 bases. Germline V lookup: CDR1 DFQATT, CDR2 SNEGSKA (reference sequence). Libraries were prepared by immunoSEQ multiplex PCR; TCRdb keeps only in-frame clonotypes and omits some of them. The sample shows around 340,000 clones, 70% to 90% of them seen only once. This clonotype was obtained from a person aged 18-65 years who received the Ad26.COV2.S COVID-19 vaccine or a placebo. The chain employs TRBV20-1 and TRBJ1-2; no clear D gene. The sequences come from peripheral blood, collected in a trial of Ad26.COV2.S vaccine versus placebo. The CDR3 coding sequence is TGCAGTGCTAGTTCGGGTTTAGGTAACTATGGCTACACCTTC. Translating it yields CSASSGLGNYGYTF.